This TCR beta chain stems from a study of shared clonotypes between healthy human individuals. V lost 5 bases, J lost 7 bases, and 7 bases stayed unmatched. CDR3 length: 13 residues. The germline gives CDR1 SGHTA, CDR2 FQGNSA. This clone appeared a few times. Only in-frame clones appear in the TCRdb table, and some are missing; sequencing was by immunoSEQ multiplex PCR. Of some 490,000 clones listed, around 85% are singletons. Source material: PBMCs. This clonotype originated in a woman in her thirties or forties in good health. Some clones in this sample may be carry-over from other donors' samples. The chain couples TRBV7-2 to TRBJ1-2; 7 nucleotides align to TRBD1. The CDR3 protein is CASSLDRVGGYTF. As DNA, the CDR3 is TGTGCCAGCAGCCTCGACAGGGTGGGTGGCTACACCTTC.